The subject of this entry is one T cell receptor beta chain. Its target is unknown. The entry originates in a study of blood T cells in healthy people across ages. The study, taken as a whole, reports: Naive CD4+ cells and diversity were both higher in long-lived donors than in aged donors. Estimates of total diversity, which came from one million sequenced T cells, were considered to be underestimates.

V lost 6 bases to trimming and J lost 7 bases, with 28 bases between them. The CDR3 is 17 residues long. Germline loops: CDR1 SNHLY, CDR2 FYNNEI. The use of a sample-barcoded 5' primer and a J-beta primer mix characterized a second PCR of 7 to 11 cycles. Each cDNA molecule received a tag from a template-switch adaptor that had 12 random nucleotides. There were at least 2.5 million CDR3-containing paired-end reads obtained from each sample. Via MiXCR, TCRdb re-called the 5' RACE reads, giving one row per CDR3 protein. Of 700,000 to 950,000 distinct CDR3 sequences listed, more than 45% are singletons. V usage is TRBV2 and J usage is TRBJ2-7; D possibly matches TRBD1 or TRBD2 (5 bases each). The receptor comes from a young man in good health. Material for sequencing was blood. DNA for the CDR3: TGTGCCAGCAGGGCCCCATCCGGGACGGACTCCTACAATGAGCAGTACTTC. This gives the protein CASRAPSGTDSYNEQYF. The complete variable domain, with remaining parts taken from reference TRBV2 and TRBJ2-7, reads EPEVTQTPSHQVTQMGQEVILRCVPISNHLYFYWYRQILGQKVEFLVSFYNNEISEKSEIFDDQFSVERPDGSNFTLKIRSTKLEDSAMYFCASRAPSGTDSYNEQYFGPGTRLTVT.